A selection of T cell receptor beta chains follows, all from one sample in a study of control samples from healthy donors and cancer patients. Using immunoSEQ multiplex PCR, the repertoire was profiled, and TCRdb retains in-frame clones only, with some absent. This table has 17,000 or so clones, about 86% appearing once. Sequenced sample: PBMCs. These receptors all stem from a woman in her seventies with colorectal cancer. Both conserved end residues are part of each CDR3. The D gene is left open where the match is weak.

v_gene	d_gene	j_gene	CDR3aa	CDR3nt
TRBV5-6	-	TRBJ1-1	CASSLRPGEAFF	TGTGCCAGCAGCTTGAGGCCGGGGGAAGCTTTCTTT
TRBV21-1	-	TRBJ1-4	CASCRGEKLFF	TGTGCCAGTTGCAGGGGCGAAAAACTGTTTTTT
TRBV6-5	-	TRBJ2-2	CASSARQTGELFF	TGTGCCAGCAGCGCCCGACAGACCGGGGAGCTGTTTTTT
TRBV7-8	-	TRBJ1-5	CASSPWSREVNQPQHF	TGTGCCAGCAGCCCGTGGTCGAGGGAGGTCAATCAGCCCCAGCATTTT
TRBV4-3	-	TRBJ2-7	CASSHTGIGFYEQYF	TGCGCCAGCAGCCACACAGGGATTGGATTCTACGAGCAGTACTTC
TRBV5-1	-	TRBJ2-5	CASSLGPSQETQYF	TGCGCCAGCAGCTTGGGGCCCAGTCAAGAGACCCAGTACTTC
TRBV5-1	TRBD2	TRBJ2-2	CASSIGGFSGRDQFF	TGCGCCAGCAGCATCGGGGGATTTTCAGGGAGGGATCAGTTTTTT
TRBV4-3	TRBD1	TRBJ1-2	CASSQRLGRQGGGYTF	TGCGCCAGCAGCCAAAGACTGGGACGACAGGGAGGGGGCTACACCTTC
TRBV19	-	TRBJ2-3	CASAGDTDTQYF	TGTGCCAGCGCCGGGGACACAGATACGCAGTATTTT
TRBV5-1	-	TRBJ2-7	CASSLSVGSGTYEQYF	TGCGCCAGCAGCTTGAGTGTGGGATCAGGAACTTACGAGCAGTACTTC
TRBV7-9	-	TRBJ2-7	CASSLGGGEQYF	TGTGCCAGCAGCTTAGGGGGAGGAGAGCAGTACTTC
TRBV13	TRBD2	TRBJ2-1	CASSGGLAPYNEQFF	TGTGCCAGCAGCGGGGGACTAGCGCCATACAATGAGCAGTTCTTC
TRBV5-5	-	TRBJ1-2	CASRPGGGRGYGYTF	TGTGCCAGCAGACCCGGGGGGGGACGAGGCTATGGCTACACCTTC
TRBV5-4	-	TRBJ2-3	CASSSPGDTQYF	TGTGCCAGCAGCTCGCCGGGGGATACGCAGTATTTT
TRBV7-7	TRBD1	TRBJ2-7	CASSLGQGGEQYF	TGTGCCAGCAGCTTGGGACAGGGGGGCGAGCAGTACTTC
TRBV10-3	TRBD2	TRBJ2-1	CAISESHAGVAYNEQFF	TGTGCCATCAGTGAGTCCCATGCGGGAGTGGCCTACAATGAGCAGTTCTTC